The clone carrying this T cell receptor beta chain showed up just once. No antigen is known for it. The immunoSEQ assay was v3.0, run at survey level. Method: immunoSEQ multiplex PCR; TCRdb's copy keeps in-frame clones and lacks some. The table lists 15,000 or so clones, roughly nine tenths of them singletons. This sample is part of a study of long-term antiretroviral therapy in people with HIV. This CDR3 region has 15 residues. V lost 2 bases and J 7 bases, leaving 15 bases between the germline ends. CDR1 ENHRY and CDR2 SYGVKD come from the germline V gene. Study conclusions and caveats: Repertoire dominance by clones expanded before ART was seen at all time points.

The TCR was taken from a woman aged 40 to 50 with HIV. Sample: unsorted PBMCs, taken 0.6 years after starting antiretroviral therapy. The J gene is TRBJ2-1, the V gene TRBV10-3; weak D call: TRBD2 (7 bases). The CDR3 protein is CAISEGGAVGNEQFF. The CDR3 DNA follows: TGTGCCATCAGTGAGGGGGGGGCCGTGGGGAATGAGCAGTTCTTC.